Listed below are T cell receptor beta chains from one sample, sequenced in a study of T cell responses to AZD1222 COVID-19 vaccine. This table comes from immunoSEQ multiplex PCR, and its TCRdb copy is limited to in-frame clones, with some not included. In the table there are about 120,000 clones, approximately 86% of which are singletons. The sample here was peripheral blood, taken on day 0 of AZD1222 vaccination. Receptors were obtained from an adult in good health. Both conserved end residues are part of each CDR3. Fields, in order: CDR3 DNA, CDR3 protein, clone size, J gene, V gene, D gene. The D gene is left open where the match is weak. Some rows mark clone size as missing; the rest say once, few, many or name a class of expanded clone.

cdr3_nt: TGTGCCAGCAGCCTAAGCGGGAGTCTCGGGGAGCAGTTCTTC
cdr3_aa: CASSLSGSLGEQFF
clone_size: once
j_call: TRBJ2-1
v_call: TRBV7-3
d_call: TRBD2

cdr3_nt: TGTGCCAGCAGCCACCTTAAAACTAGAACCGGGGAGCTGTTTTTT
cdr3_aa: CASSHLKTRTGELFF
clone_size: .
j_call: TRBJ2-2
v_call: TRBV3-1/TRBV3-2
d_call: .

cdr3_nt: TGTGCCAGCAGTTTAGGGACCGCAAAAAACATTCAGTACTTC
cdr3_aa: CASSLGTAKNIQYF
clone_size: .
j_call: TRBJ2-4
v_call: TRBV28
d_call: .

cdr3_nt: TGCGCCAGACCCCTCCGGGGGCCAGGTAACACTGAAGCTTTCTTT
cdr3_aa: CARPLRGPGNTEAFF
clone_size: once
j_call: TRBJ1-1
v_call: TRBV23-1
d_call: .

cdr3_nt: TGTGCCAGCACAGGGCCGGATACGCAGTATTTT
cdr3_aa: CASTGPDTQYF
clone_size: .
j_call: TRBJ2-3
v_call: TRBV28
d_call: .

cdr3_nt: TGTGCCAGCAGCCTCTGGGGGGGCCCGAACACCGGGGAGCTGTTTTTT
cdr3_aa: CASSLWGGPNTGELFF
clone_size: .
j_call: TRBJ2-2
v_call: TRBV7-2
d_call: .

cdr3_nt: TGTGCCAGCAGCCCTACTCTCTCTGGGGCCAACGTCCTGACTTTC
cdr3_aa: CASSPTLSGANVLTF
clone_size: few
j_call: TRBJ2-6
v_call: TRBV28
d_call: .

cdr3_nt: TGTGCCAGTAGTATCACAGCAATAGGCGAGCAGTTCTTC
cdr3_aa: CASSITAIGEQFF
clone_size: .
j_call: TRBJ2-1
v_call: TRBV19
d_call: .

cdr3_nt: TGTGCCAGCAGTTTATTTCCAAATCAGCCCCAGCATTTT
cdr3_aa: CASSLFPNQPQHF
clone_size: .
j_call: TRBJ1-5
v_call: TRBV27
d_call: .

cdr3_nt: TGTGCCAGCAGCTTGGGACAGGGAAGCACCGGGGAGCTGTTTTTT
cdr3_aa: CASSLGQGSTGELFF
clone_size: .
j_call: TRBJ2-2
v_call: TRBV13
d_call: TRBD1

cdr3_nt: TGCAGTGCTAGTCTAAGTCGGGCGTACAATGAGCAGTTCTTC
cdr3_aa: CSASLSRAYNEQFF
clone_size: few
j_call: TRBJ2-1
v_call: TRBV20-1
d_call: .

cdr3_nt: TGTGCCAGCAGCTTATCGAGGTCCGGAAGGGACGAGCAGTACTTC
cdr3_aa: CASSLSRSGRDEQYF
clone_size: .
j_call: TRBJ2-7
v_call: TRBV27
d_call: .

cdr3_nt: TGTGCCAGCAGTTCCGGACAGGGCCTATCCTCTGGAAACACCATATATTTT
cdr3_aa: CASSSGQGLSSGNTIYF
clone_size: .
j_call: TRBJ1-3
v_call: TRBV6-2/TRBV6-3
d_call: TRBD1

cdr3_nt: TGTGCCAGTAGTATAGGCGGGACAGGGGACGGCTACACCTTC
cdr3_aa: CASSIGGTGDGYTF
clone_size: .
j_call: TRBJ1-2
v_call: TRBV19
d_call: TRBD1

cdr3_nt: TGTGCCAGCAGCGCCGACCGGGACGTAATTGGTTGTGAGCAGTTCTTC
cdr3_aa: CASSADRDVIGCEQFF
clone_size: few
j_call: TRBJ2-1
v_call: TRBV21-1
d_call: .

cdr3_nt: TGTGCCAGCAGCACCACAGGGCGTAGTGATACTGAAGCTTTCTTT
cdr3_aa: CASSTTGRSDTEAFF
clone_size: .
j_call: TRBJ1-1
v_call: TRBV7-2
d_call: .

cdr3_nt: TGTGCCAGCAGCCCCCAGGGGGCTACTGAAGCTTTCTTT
cdr3_aa: CASSPQGATEAFF
clone_size: .
j_call: TRBJ1-1
v_call: TRBV7-9
d_call: TRBD1